This T cell receptor (beta chain) was captured in a study of blood T cells in healthy people across ages (dated by TCRdb to about 2015). Background for the entire study: In model experiments, template switching captured roughly one uniquely barcoded TCR beta cDNA molecule for every two T cells. The donors were divided into four age groups: young (average around 16 years), middle-aged (almost 40), aged (about 56) and long-lived (roughly 82). To track age-related changes in TCR beta repertoire diversity, the study relied on deep sequencing normalized with unique cDNA molecular identifiers. To avoid experimental bias, donors of different ages were spread randomly across the sequencing lanes. The study analyzed two additional independent replicas of 1 million unique cDNA reads from the same blood draw for two donors, one aged 18 to 29 and one aged 80 or older.

What the work shows at the level of the full study, not this receptor alone: Observed TCR beta diversity per million T cells fell roughly linearly with age, and a significant reduction was already apparent by age around 40. Donor CMV infection status was unknown, potentially confounding age-related changes in expanded clonotypes. Since profiling was done on bulk unsorted PBMCs, naive and antigen-experienced compartments could not be conclusively compared. Estimates of total diversity from one million sequenced T cells were regarded as lower bounds and underestimates. The long-lived group showed more naive CD4+ T cells, fewer expanded clones and increased TCR diversity than the aged group, suggesting age selection. There was a strong correlation between observed TCR beta diversity and the percentage of naive T cells measured by flow cytometry.

The donors were roughly 40 Caucasian individuals from Russia, aged roughly 6 to 100 years, who were systemically healthy. Ten milliliters of peripheral blood were collected from each donor into EDTA-treated Vacutainer tubes. PBMCs were isolated by Ficoll-Paque density-gradient centrifugation, with at least 6.5 million obtained per sample. Trizol reagent was used to extract total RNA from PBMCs, with at least 5 micrograms per sample. Naive CD45RAhigh/CD27high T cell percentages were measured by flow cytometry on a PBMC aliquot from every donor. Receptor amplification or capture employed 5' RACE. These reads were obtained on an Illumina HiSeq 2500. A second PCR of 7 to 11 cycles was performed with a sample-barcoded 5' primer and a J-beta primer mix. A unique molecular identifier was introduced onto each TCR beta cDNA molecule by a template-switch 5' adaptor carrying 12 random nucleotides. At least 3 million CDR3-containing paired-end reads were obtained from each sample. The Mint cDNA synthesis kit, primed by a TRBC-specific oligonucleotide, was used to synthesize first-strand cDNA from all RNA. Following uracil-DNA glycosylase treatment, a first 18-cycle PCR with universal primers M1SS and BC2_uni_R was performed on all cDNA. The authors' analysis ran thus. Normalization of each sample was performed by random selection of 1 million high-quality reads, each carrying a distinct molecular identifier. Instead of being binned into consensus sequences, reads with shared molecular identifiers were discarded. MiTCR, with a Q25 quality threshold and the strictest error-elimination algorithm, was used for CDR3 identification, clonotype clustering and error correction. Lower-bound total TCR beta diversity was estimated with a nonparametric unseen species model using Euler transformation. Using fastp trimming at Q25 and MiXCR clonotype assembly, TCRdb reanalyzed the public sequencing data and kept in-frame beta chains. All rows with the same CDR3 protein become a single entry with the most common DNA and genes. In this record, the V and J calls reflect TCRdb's handling and not the investigators' own analysis. This sample is represented by some 900,000 distinct CDR3 sequences; more than 25% of them were singletons. Approximately 15% of the sample is taken by the ten largest.

This clonotype came up many times. The specificity of this receptor is unknown. No base-level quality is on record; no much larger clone is a single base apart. The sequence was obtained from a woman of 80 years or more in good health. Sequenced: blood.

The DNA sequence reads TGTGCCAGCAGCTTATATAGCATCTCGCAGTATTTT. This translates into CASSLYSISQYF. The chain was built from TRBV7-8 and TRBJ2-3; the D gene cannot be named for sure. The CDR3 measures 12 amino acids from cysteine to phenylalanine. Solely the CDR3 DNA is kept, with 36 bases framed from the first base. The V end loses 2 bases and the J end loses 10 bases, and a stretch of 10 bases separates them. CDR1 and CDR2, looked up from the germline V gene, are SGHVS and FQNEAQ.